This T cell receptor (beta chain) emerged from a study of PD-1 blockade in classical Hodgkin lymphoma. Study summary: Once every 2 weeks, patients received intravenous nivolumab at 3 mg/kg. Study-level results: It was among complete responders that baseline diversity resembled that of newly diagnosed patients. The authors have not defined what causes the repertoire differences, possibly disease activity or prior therapy.

Generated by immunoSEQ multiplex PCR, the TCRdb table keeps only in-frame clones and is missing some. The sample includes some 28,000 clones, about four fifths seen only once; the top ten take less than 20%. As for time point: cycle 4 day 1 (C4D1), after less than 7 weeks of nivolumab. Every patient relapsed after autologous stem cell transplantation, and brentuximab vedotin exposure varied. This clone has a single count. The antigen is undetermined. Sample: peripheral blood mononuclear cells (PBMCs), taken before the fourth cycle of nivolumab. This TCR was recovered from a human donor with classical Hodgkin lymphoma.

CDR3: CASSYHLPGLAGESSYNEQFF. The CDR3 coding sequence is TGTGCCAGCAGCTACCACCTCCCGGGACTAGCGGGGGAGAGCTCCTACAATGAGCAGTTCTTC. The chain combines TRBV7-8 with TRBJ2-1; TRBD2 matches 14 bases. This CDR3 is 21 amino acids long. Germline V gene lookup returns CDR1 SGHVS and CDR2 FQNEAQ. The J segment lost 0 bases and the V segment lost 4 bases, leaving 14 bases of the junction unmatched.